A few counts support the clone carrying this T cell receptor (beta chain). Its specificity is unknown. The sample is drawn from a study of T cell repertoires in cytomegalovirus infection. The CDR3 is made up of 15 amino acids. The V gene's germline CDR1 is MNHEY and CDR2 SVGEGT. Trimming cost V 4 bases and J 3 bases, with 15 bases left between them. TCRdb reprocessed the reads with MiXCR, giving one entry per CDR3 protein. The sample has 50,000 to 65,000 distinct CDR3 sequences, around 20% seen once. This sequence originates from a human donor in good health (CMV status not recorded). Some clones in this sample may be carry-over from other donors' samples. Sequencing was performed on CD8+ T cells from cultured PBMCs, taken from culture after CMV antigen stimulation. The V call is TRBV6-2 or TRBV6-3, the J call TRBJ1-2; the D is unclear. As DNA, the CDR3 is TGTGCCAGCAGTTCTGTAGAAGAGAACTACTATGGCTACACCTTC. It specifies CASSSVEENYYGYTF.